This T cell receptor (beta chain) was recovered during a study of control samples from healthy donors and cancer patients. Clones were sequenced by immunoSEQ multiplex PCR, and TCRdb holds only the in-frame ones, with some missing. This table has approximately 49,000 clones, around 85% appearing once. The CDR3 has 12 amino acids. V gave up 2 bases and J gave up 14 bases; unmatched junction bases: 5. CDR1 is SGHDT, CDR2 YYEEEE, per germline. Sequenced input: PBMCs. This sequence joins TRBV5-6 and TRBJ2-1; 9 positions agree with TRBD1. This TCR came from a woman aged 45-60 years with lung cancer. CDR3 region: CASSFTGGAEFF. The CDR3 DNA follows: TGTGCCAGCAGCTTTACAGGGGGCGCGGAGTTCTTC.